These 4 T cell receptor beta chains were sequenced from one sample in a study of cytomegalovirus exposure and HLA in healthy donors. 60 Vbeta and 13 Jbeta primers were used in PCR. The repertoire was sequenced with immunoSEQ multiplex PCR; TCRdb's copy has only in-frame clones and lacks some. The repertoire holds around 130,000 clones, with roughly 79% as singletons. Sequencing used PBMCs. The source is a woman aged 45 to 65 in good health and CMV-seronegative.

This clone occurred once. An end of the junction does not agree with germline; a read error may underlie this. The J gene is TRBJ1-2, the V gene TRBV6-5; no definite D call. Germline CDR1 MNHEY, CDR2 SVGAGI. The CDR3 length is 15 residues. This chain's CDR3 is CASTVNGGPNYGYPF. The CDR3 bases are TGTGCCAGCACTGTTAATGGAGGACCCAACTATGGCTACCCCTTC.

This chain links TRBV7-9 with TRBJ2-3, with D perhaps TRBD1 (5 bases). Trimming removed 5 bases from V and 9 bases from J, with 24 bases in between. The germline CDR1 and CDR2 sequences are SEHNR and FQNEAQ (reference sequence). The CDR3 totals 16 residues. The CDR3 sequence: CASSRPGHPLPGTQYF. The DNA of the CDR3 is TGTGCCAGCAGCAGGCCCGGACACCCGTTACCTGGGACGCAGTATTTT.

V gene TRBV5-4 combines with J gene TRBJ1-2; 8 bases fit TRBD1. CDR1 SGHNT and CDR2 YYREEE come from the germline V gene (reference sequence). The CDR3 length is 12 residues. V shed 4 bases and J 12 bases; nucleotides not matched to a gene: 8. CDR3 in DNA: TGTGCCAGCAGCGTTCCGGGACAGGTCGACACCTTC. This codes for CASSVPGQVDTF.

The V call is TRBV30, the J call TRBJ1-5, with 8 positions matching TRBD1. Per the germline V gene, CDR1 is GTSNPN and CDR2 is SVGIG (reference sequence). After removal of 1 base from V and 4 bases from J, the junction contained 0 bases not matched to a gene. The CDR3 length is 13 residues. Here the CDR3 DNA reads TGTGCCTGGAGTGGGACAGGGAATCAGCCCCAGCATTTT. It encodes CAWSGTGNQPQHF.